This T cell receptor beta chain came from a study of CD8+CD57+ T cells in acquired aplastic anemia. CDR1 and CDR2 (germline): DFQATT, SNEGSKA (reference sequence). The CDR3 consists of 15 residues. The V and J ends lost 5 bases and 6 bases, in that order; junction bases with no gene match: 8. Genomic DNA, serving as template, underwent TCR beta VDJ and CDR3 profiling. TCRdb independently ran MiXCR on the reads; one entry per CDR3 protein. The sample holds around 190,000 distinct CDR3 sequences, under 65% seen once. The chain couples TRBV20-1 to TRBJ2-7; 15 bases are shared with TRBD2. This sequence originates from a human donor in good health. Sequenced: sorted CD4+, CD8+, or CD8+CD57+ T cells (not recorded which) from PBMCs. CDR3 DNA sequence: TGCAGTGCTCGGACTAGCGGGAGGGGTTCGGGCGAGCAGTACTTC. It is translated as CSARTSGRGSGEQYF.